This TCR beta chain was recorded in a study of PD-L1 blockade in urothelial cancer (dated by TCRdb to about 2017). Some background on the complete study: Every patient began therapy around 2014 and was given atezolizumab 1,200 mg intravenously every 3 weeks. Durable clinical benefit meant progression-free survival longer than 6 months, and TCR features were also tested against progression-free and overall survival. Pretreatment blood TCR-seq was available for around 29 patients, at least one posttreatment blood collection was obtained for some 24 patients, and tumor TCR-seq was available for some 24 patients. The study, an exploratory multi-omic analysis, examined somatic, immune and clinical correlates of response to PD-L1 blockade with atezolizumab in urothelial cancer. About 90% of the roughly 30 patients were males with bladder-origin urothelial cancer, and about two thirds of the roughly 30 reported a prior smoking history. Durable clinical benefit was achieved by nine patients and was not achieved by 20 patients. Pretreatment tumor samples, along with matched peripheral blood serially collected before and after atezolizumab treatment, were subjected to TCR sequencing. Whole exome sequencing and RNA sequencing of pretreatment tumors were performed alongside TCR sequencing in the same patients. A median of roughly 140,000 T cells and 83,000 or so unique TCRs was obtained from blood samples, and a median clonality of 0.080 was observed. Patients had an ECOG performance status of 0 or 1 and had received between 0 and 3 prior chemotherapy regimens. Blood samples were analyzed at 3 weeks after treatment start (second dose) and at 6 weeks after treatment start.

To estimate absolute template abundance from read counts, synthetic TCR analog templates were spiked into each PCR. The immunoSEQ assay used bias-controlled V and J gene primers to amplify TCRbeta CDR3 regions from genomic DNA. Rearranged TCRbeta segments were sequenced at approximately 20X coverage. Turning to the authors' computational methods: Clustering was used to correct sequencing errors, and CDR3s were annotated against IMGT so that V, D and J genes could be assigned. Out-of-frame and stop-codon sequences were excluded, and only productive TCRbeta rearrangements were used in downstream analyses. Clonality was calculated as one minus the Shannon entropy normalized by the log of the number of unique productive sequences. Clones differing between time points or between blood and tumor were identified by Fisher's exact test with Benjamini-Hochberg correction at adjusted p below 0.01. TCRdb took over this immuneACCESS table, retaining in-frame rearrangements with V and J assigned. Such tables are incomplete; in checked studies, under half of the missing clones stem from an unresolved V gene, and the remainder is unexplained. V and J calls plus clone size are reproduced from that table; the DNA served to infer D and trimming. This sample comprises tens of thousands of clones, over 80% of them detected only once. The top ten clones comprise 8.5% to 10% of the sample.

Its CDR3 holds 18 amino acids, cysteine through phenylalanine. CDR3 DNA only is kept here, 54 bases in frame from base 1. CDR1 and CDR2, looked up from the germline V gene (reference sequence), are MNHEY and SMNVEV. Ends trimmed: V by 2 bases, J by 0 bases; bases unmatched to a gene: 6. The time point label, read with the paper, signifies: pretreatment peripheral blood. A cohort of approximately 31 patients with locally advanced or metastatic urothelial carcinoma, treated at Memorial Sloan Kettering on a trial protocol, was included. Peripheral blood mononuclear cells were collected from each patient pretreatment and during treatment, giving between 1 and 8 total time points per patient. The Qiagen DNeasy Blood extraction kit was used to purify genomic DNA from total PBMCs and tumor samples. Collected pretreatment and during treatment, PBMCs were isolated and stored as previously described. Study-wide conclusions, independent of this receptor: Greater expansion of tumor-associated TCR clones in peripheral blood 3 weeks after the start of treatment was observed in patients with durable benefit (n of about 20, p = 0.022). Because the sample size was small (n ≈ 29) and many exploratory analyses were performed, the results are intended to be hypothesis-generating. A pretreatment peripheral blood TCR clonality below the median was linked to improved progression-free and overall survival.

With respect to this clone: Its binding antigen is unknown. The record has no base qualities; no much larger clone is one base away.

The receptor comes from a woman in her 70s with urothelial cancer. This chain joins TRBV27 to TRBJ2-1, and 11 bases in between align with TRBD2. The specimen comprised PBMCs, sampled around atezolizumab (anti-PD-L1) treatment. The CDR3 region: CASSLLAGGASSYNEQFF. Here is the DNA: TGTGCCAGCAGTTTACTAGCGGGAGGCGCCAGCTCCTACAATGAGCAGTTCTTC.